These T cell receptor beta chains were read from a single sample in a study of radiation and T cells in renal cell carcinoma. The protocol was immunoSEQ multiplex PCR, while the TCRdb copy is restricted to in-frame clones and leaves out a portion. Here the sample spans about 150,000 clones, 88% being singletons. The material sequenced was blood, taken from a patient whose treatment included radiotherapy and nephrectomy. Every receptor here comes from a woman between 65 and 79 years old with renal cell carcinoma. Each CDR3 is given with its conserved first and last residue. The order of the fields is J gene, clone size, V gene, D gene, CDR3 DNA, CDR3 protein. The D gene is left open where the match is weak. The size entry is marked missing in some rows and otherwise reads once, few, many or a size class.

J: TRBJ2-2; size: .; V: TRBV5-1; D: .; DNA: TGCGCCAGCAGCTTGGCCCTATTAGCCGGGGAGCTGTTTTTT; CDR3: CASSLALLAGELFF
J: TRBJ1-2; size: .; V: TRBV5-6; D: .; DNA: TGTGCCAGCAGCCAACAGGTCCGGGACGCGAGCTACACCTTC; CDR3: CASSQQVRDASYTF
J: TRBJ2-1; size: .; V: TRBV5-1; D: .; DNA: TGCGCCAGCAGCCGGGACACCGGATCCTACAATGAGCAGTTCTTC; CDR3: CASSRDTGSYNEQFF
J: TRBJ2-7; size: .; V: TRBV4-2; D: .; DNA: TGTGCCAGCAGCCAAGAATTGAGGGGGACCTACGAGCAGTACTTC; CDR3: CASSQELRGTYEQYF
J: TRBJ1-1; size: once; V: TRBV4-2; D: .; DNA: TGTGCCAGCAGCCAAGATGAGACACTTAACACTGAAGCTTTCTTT; CDR3: CASSQDETLNTEAFF
J: TRBJ1-3; size: .; V: TRBV19; D: .; DNA: TGTGCCAGTAGTATAAGGGACGCATCCTCTGGAAACACCATATATTTT; CDR3: CASSIRDASSGNTIYF
J: TRBJ2-5; size: .; V: TRBV7-2; D: TRBD2; DNA: TGTGCCAGCAGCTTAGGGGGAGGGGCCCAGTACTTC; CDR3: CASSLGGGAQYF
J: TRBJ2-6; size: once; V: TRBV30; D: TRBD2; DNA: TGTGCCTGGACCTTCGGGGGGTCTGGGGCCAACGTCCTGACTTTC; CDR3: CAWTFGGSGANVLTF
J: TRBJ2-1; size: .; V: TRBV4-3; D: TRBD2; DNA: TGCGCCAGCAGCCAAGATCCCGGGGGGGCGGGCAATGAGCAGTTCTTC; CDR3: CASSQDPGGAGNEQFF
J: TRBJ2-2; size: once; V: TRBV7-6; D: TRBD2; DNA: TGTGCCAGCAGCTACAATAGCGGGGGGCCTACCGGGGAGCTGTTTTTT; CDR3: CASSYNSGGPTGELFF
J: TRBJ1-3; size: .; V: TRBV5-1; D: .; DNA: TGCGCCAGCCGGGCGACGGGCTCTGGAAACACCATATATTTT; CDR3: CASRATGSGNTIYF
J: TRBJ1-1; size: .; V: TRBV11-2; D: .; DNA: TGTGCCAGCAGCTTGCCAGACATGAACACTGAAGCTTTCTTT; CDR3: CASSLPDMNTEAFF
J: TRBJ2-1; size: .; V: TRBV6-1; D: .; DNA: TGTGCCAGCATAGGCGACAGCAACAATGAGCAGTTCTTC; CDR3: CASIGDSNNEQFF
J: TRBJ2-5; size: .; V: TRBV5-4; D: TRBD2; DNA: TGTGCCAGCAGCCAGGGGACTAGCGGGGGGCGAGGGGAGACCCAGTACTTC; CDR3: CASSQGTSGGRGETQYF
J: TRBJ2-7; size: .; V: TRBV6-5; D: TRBD1; DNA: TGTGCCAGCAGTTACGGGACAGGATACGAGCAGTACTTC; CDR3: CASSYGTGYEQYF
J: TRBJ1-6; size: .; V: TRBV7-2; D: .; DNA: TGTGCCAGCAGCTTAGCGCAAAGGGGGGTAAAGTCACCCCTCCACTTT; CDR3: CASSLAQRGVKSPLHF
J: TRBJ2-6; size: once; V: TRBV5-1; D: .; DNA: TGCGCCAGCAGCTTGAGAGCATCCTCTGGGGCCAACGTCCTGACTTTC; CDR3: CASSLRASSGANVLTF
J: TRBJ1-2; size: .; V: TRBV19; D: .; DNA: TGTGCCAGTACCGGACGGCGCTCTAGGGCTAATGGCTACACCTTC; CDR3: CASTGRRSRANGYTF
J: TRBJ1-2; size: .; V: TRBV2; D: .; DNA: TGTGCCATTGGGACGTCGGATGGCTACACCTTC; CDR3: CAIGTSDGYTF
J: TRBJ1-3; size: .; V: TRBV2; D: .; DNA: TGTGCCAGCAGTGAAGATCCAGGACTTCCAACCTCTGGAAACACCATATATTTT; CDR3: CASSEDPGLPTSGNTIYF
J: TRBJ2-5; size: .; V: TRBV5-6; D: .; DNA: TGTGCCAGCAGCGCCGTAGGCCGCGAGACCCAGTACTTC; CDR3: CASSAVGRETQYF
J: TRBJ1-1; size: .; V: TRBV6-1; D: .; DNA: TGTGCCAGCAGTGAAGGGGGTTTGAGGGGCAGTGAAGCTTTCTTT; CDR3: CASSEGGLRGSEAFF
J: TRBJ1-1; size: .; V: TRBV19; D: .; DNA: TGTGCCAGTAGTATAGATTTGGACCCGAACACTGAAGCTTTCTTT; CDR3: CASSIDLDPNTEAFF
J: TRBJ1-2; size: .; V: TRBV28; D: .; DNA: TGTGCCAGCAGTGCCCTCCACAGGGTGGGAGGCTACACCTTC; CDR3: CASSALHRVGGYTF
J: TRBJ1-1; size: .; V: TRBV9; D: .; DNA: TGTGCCAGCAGCGTATCCCAGGTGAACACTGAAGCTTTCTTT; CDR3: CASSVSQVNTEAFF
J: TRBJ2-1; size: few; V: TRBV7-3; D: .; DNA: TGTGCCAGCAGCTCTCTAACCGGGAGCTCGTACAATGAGCAGTTCTTC; CDR3: CASSSLTGSSYNEQFF
J: TRBJ2-2; size: once; V: TRBV4-3; D: TRBD2; DNA: TGCGCCAGCAGCCAAGTGTTGCGGGGGGCGACGAACACCGGGGAGCTGTTTTTT; CDR3: CASSQVLRGATNTGELFF
J: TRBJ1-2; size: .; V: TRBV7-2; D: .; DNA: TGTGCCAGCAGCTTAGCTAGGGGATCTAACTATGGCTACACCTTC; CDR3: CASSLARGSNYGYTF
J: TRBJ1-5; size: once; V: TRBV28; D: TRBD1; DNA: TGTGCCAGCAGCGCAACCGGGACAGGGAACAATCAGCCCCAGCATTTT; CDR3: CASSATGTGNNQPQHF
J: TRBJ2-1; size: .; V: TRBV11-2; D: .; DNA: TGTGCCAGCAGGAGGACCGGGGAGCAGTTCTTC; CDR3: CASRRTGEQFF
J: TRBJ1-4; size: .; V: TRBV7-2; D: TRBD1; DNA: TGTGCCAGCAGCTTAGGGACAGGGGACGAAAAACTGTTTTTT; CDR3: CASSLGTGDEKLFF
J: TRBJ1-4; size: .; V: TRBV6-6; D: .; DNA: TGTGCCAGCAGCCACGTTCCGGAGAATGAAAAACTGTTTTTT; CDR3: CASSHVPENEKLFF
J: TRBJ2-1; size: .; V: TRBV5-1; D: .; DNA: TGCGCCAGCAGCTCCCACAGAACTAGCTCCTACAATGAGCAGTTCTTC; CDR3: CASSSHRTSSYNEQFF
J: TRBJ2-7; size: .; V: TRBV19; D: .; DNA: TGTGCCAGTAGTATGGATGGGACCTACGAGCAGTACTTC; CDR3: CASSMDGTYEQYF
J: TRBJ2-3; size: .; V: TRBV7-6; D: .; DNA: TGTGCCAGCAGCTTAGGTAGGGGAGACACAGATACGCAGTATTTT; CDR3: CASSLGRGDTDTQYF
J: TRBJ1-1; size: few; V: TRBV10-3; D: .; DNA: TGTGCCATCAGTGGAGGACTGCTGAACACTGAAGCTTTCTTT; CDR3: CAISGGLLNTEAFF